This T cell receptor (beta chain) was recovered during a study of T cell repertoires in aging, cancer and after chemotherapy. The wider study: Repeat sampling of healthy donors over several months to years showed clear clonal overlap. The whole study produced a dataset of about 8.8 million TCR reads.

This clonotype was seen a handful of times. The template was genomic DNA from peripheral blood, not RNA. A mixed TRB-A/B primer pool amplified rearranged TRB by multiplex touch-down PCR. TCRdb re-called the multiplex PCR reads with MiXCR, one entry per CDR3 protein. This table has just under 2,500 distinct CDR3 sequences, roughly 25% appearing once. The sequence came from a human donor in good health. Sequencing used blood.

The CDR3 DNA follows: TGCAGTGCTAGGGGGCCAGCGGGGCAGTACAATGAGCAGTTCTTC. This sequence encodes CSARGPAGQYNEQFF. This chain joins TRBV20-1 and TRBJ2-1, with 7 bases aligning to TRBD2. Trimming took 3 bases from V and 4 from J; bases not matched to a gene: 9. This CDR3 contains 15 residues. Germline loops: CDR1 DFQATT, CDR2 SNEGSKA (reference sequence).